One sample yielded the 2 T cell receptor beta chains listed below, sequenced in a study of blood T cell repertoires in COVID-19. The protocol was immunoSEQ multiplex PCR, while the TCRdb copy is restricted to in-frame clones and leaves out a portion. The sample shows under 450,000 clones, approximately 86% of them seen only once. Material for sequencing was peripheral blood. These receptor sequences come from a woman in her fifties or sixties with COVID-19, enrolled during active disease.

This sequence joins TRBV4-1 and TRBJ1-3, with D perhaps TRBD1 (6 bases). The V and J ends lost 4 bases and 2 bases respectively, with 18 bases between them. The CDR3 is 17 amino acids. CDR1 is MGHRA and CDR2 is YSYEKL in the germline V gene. The CDR3 is CASSPGQPEGAGNTIYF. The CDR3 DNA reads TGCGCCAGCAGCCCAGGACAGCCTGAGGGAGCTGGAAACACCATATATTTT.

This clone was observed a single time. The CDR3 DNA is TGTGCCAGCAGCACAAGGGACAGCCAAGAGACCCAGTACTTC. Translation gives CASSTRDSQETQYF. The rearrangement uses TRBV5-6 and TRBJ2-5; 7 bases agree with TRBD1. This CDR3 contains 14 residues. Germline assignment: CDR1 SGHDT and CDR2 YYEEEE. V gave up 4 bases and J gave up 1 base; unmatched junction bases: 4.